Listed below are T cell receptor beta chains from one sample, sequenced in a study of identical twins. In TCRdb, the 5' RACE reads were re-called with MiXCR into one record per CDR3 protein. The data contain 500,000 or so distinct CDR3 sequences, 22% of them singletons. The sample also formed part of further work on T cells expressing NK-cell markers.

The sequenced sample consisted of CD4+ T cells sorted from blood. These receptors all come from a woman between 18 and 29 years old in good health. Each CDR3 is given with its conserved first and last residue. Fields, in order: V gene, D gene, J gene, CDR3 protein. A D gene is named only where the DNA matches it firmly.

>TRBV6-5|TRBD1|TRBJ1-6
CASSYAPGGAHSPLHF
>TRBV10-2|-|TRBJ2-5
CASSDGHQETQYF
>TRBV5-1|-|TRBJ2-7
CASGDDTTQQYF
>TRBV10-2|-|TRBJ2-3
CASRVTRGDTQYF
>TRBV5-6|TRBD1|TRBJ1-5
CASSGTGTTQPQHF
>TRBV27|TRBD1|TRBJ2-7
CASSRGLGDAYEQYF
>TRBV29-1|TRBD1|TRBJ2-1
CSAPRQGSSYNEQFF
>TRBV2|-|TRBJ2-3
CASTRAESTDTQYF
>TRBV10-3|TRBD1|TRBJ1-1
CAISVGQGDTEAFF
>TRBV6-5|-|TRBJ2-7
CASSYLSGPNEQYF
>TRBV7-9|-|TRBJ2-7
CASSLVRGDNEQYF
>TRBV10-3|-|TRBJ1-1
CAISEQGYTEAFF
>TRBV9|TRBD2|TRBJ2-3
CASSSPLGSGGFTDTQYF
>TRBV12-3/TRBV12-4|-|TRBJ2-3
CASNDPLGGGTDTQYF
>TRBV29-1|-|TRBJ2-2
CSVQANTGELFF
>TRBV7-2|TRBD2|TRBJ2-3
CASSLERGDLQYF
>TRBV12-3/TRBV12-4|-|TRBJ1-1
CASSPQLSSAEAFF
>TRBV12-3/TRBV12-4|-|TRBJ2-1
CASSFLDEHFF
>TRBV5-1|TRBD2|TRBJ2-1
CASSRGLVPSYNEQFF
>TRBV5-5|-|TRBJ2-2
CASSLAPNTGELFF
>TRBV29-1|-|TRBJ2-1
CSAAGSSYNEQFF
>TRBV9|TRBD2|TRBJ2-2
CASSGLLAGDDTGELFF
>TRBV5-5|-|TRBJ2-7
CASSLGAGVGSYEQYF
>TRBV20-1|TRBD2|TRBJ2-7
CSASGTSGTAYEQYF
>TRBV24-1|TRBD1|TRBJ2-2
CATSPRTGTNTGELFF
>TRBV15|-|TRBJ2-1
CATSREPGNNEQFF
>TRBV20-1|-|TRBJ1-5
CSARDRGGHQPQHF
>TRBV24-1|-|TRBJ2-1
CATSDSRTATNEQFF
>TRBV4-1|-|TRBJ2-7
CASSRVGRQSSYEQYF
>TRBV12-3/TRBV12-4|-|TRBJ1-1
CASSFGDTNTEAFF
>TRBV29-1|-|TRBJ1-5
CSVGEGDTPQHF
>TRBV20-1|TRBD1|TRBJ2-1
CSAGVGTGKNEQFF
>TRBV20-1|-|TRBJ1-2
CSASEGWRTYGYTF